This T cell receptor beta chain came from a study of CD8 T cell repertoires and HIV-1 epitope variants. Study summary: Separate wells received one of Twenty-five Gag or Nef variant peptides. 1M T cells were kept uncultured as a baseline.

Notes on this clone: The target antigen is unknown.

Regarding the study as a whole: Most of the nine antigen-specific clonotypes appeared cross-reactive to autologous or escape variants. Only beta chains were identified, marking proliferation to antigen, not function.

Repertoires were generated with immunoSEQ multiplex PCR, while TCRdb's copy carries only in-frame clones and drops some. The data contain approximately 4,900 clones, around three fifths of them singletons. Trimming took off 0 bases at V and 3 bases at J, with 18 bases between the two ends. The CDR3 extends over 17 amino acids. This TCR derives from a male donor with HIV. The gene calls are TRBV23-1 and TRBJ2-7, with D perhaps TRBD1 or TRBD2 (5 bases each). TRBV23-1 falls under the ORF class, with uncertain function. Sequencing used cultured CD8+ T cells derived from PBMCs. CDR3 nucleotide sequence: TGCGCCAGCAGTCAATCGGGGGACGGGGCAGCGATCTACGAGCAGTACTTC. Its protein product is CASSQSGDGAAIYEQYF.